This T cell receptor beta chain was retrieved from a study of blood T cell repertoires in COVID-19. Per germline, CDR1 SGHDN and CDR2 FVKESK. Losses at the gene ends were 2 bases for V and 4 bases for J; bases not matched to a gene: 12. The CDR3 length is 17 residues. Under the authors' procedure: Amplification of reference gene primers provided the estimated nucleated cell counts. The method was immunoSEQ multiplex PCR; TCRdb's version includes in-frame clones alone and lacks a portion of them. The DNA gave D and trimming, while V, J and clone size come from that table. This table holds 100,000 to 150,000 clones, around four fifths found once.

The genes are TRBV14 and TRBJ2-7; the match to TRBD2 covers 9 bases. This TCR derives from an elderly man with COVID-19, enrolled during active disease. Sequenced sample: peripheral blood. The CDR3, as DNA: TGTGCCAGCAGCCAACGTAGAGGGAGCGGGAGGTTTTACGAGCAGTACTTC. This sequence encodes CASSQRRGSGRFYEQYF.